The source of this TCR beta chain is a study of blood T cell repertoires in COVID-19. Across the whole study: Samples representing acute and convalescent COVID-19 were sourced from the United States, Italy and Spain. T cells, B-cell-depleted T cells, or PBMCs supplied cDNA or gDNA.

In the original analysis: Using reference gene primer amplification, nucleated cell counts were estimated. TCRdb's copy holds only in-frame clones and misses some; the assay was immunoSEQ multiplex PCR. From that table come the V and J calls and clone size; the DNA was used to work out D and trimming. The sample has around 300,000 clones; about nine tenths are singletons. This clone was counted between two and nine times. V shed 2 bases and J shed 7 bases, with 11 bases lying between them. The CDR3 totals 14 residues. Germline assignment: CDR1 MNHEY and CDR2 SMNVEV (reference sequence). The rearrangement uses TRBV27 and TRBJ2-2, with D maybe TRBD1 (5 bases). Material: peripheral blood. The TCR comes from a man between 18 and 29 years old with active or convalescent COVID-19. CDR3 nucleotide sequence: TGTGCCAGCAGTTTAGGTCAGGGCTTCGGGGAGCTGTTTTTT. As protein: CASSLGQGFGELFF.